This TCR beta chain comes out of a study of cytomegalovirus exposure and HLA in healthy donors. It was the approximately 120-subject validation cohort, separate from the approximately 620-subject first cohort, to which the donors belonged. Profiling relied on immunoSEQ multiplex PCR, and the TCRdb table lists in-frame clones only, not all of them. The sample holds fewer than 200,000 clones, around nine tenths seen once. The sequence came from a woman aged 18-29 years in good health and CMV-seronegative. Sequenced sample: PBMCs.

CDR3 DNA sequence: TGTGCCAGCAGTGACGGAGCGGGGTCCGACTACAATGAGCAGTTCTTC. Translated, it gives CASSDGAGSDYNEQFF. The chain recombines TRBV6-4 with TRBJ2-1, with 7 nucleotides matching TRBD2. The germline gives CDR1 MRHNA, CDR2 SNTAGT. This CDR3 comprises 16 residues. After removal of 2 bases from V and 3 bases from J, the junction contained 7 bases not matched to a gene.